Below, 24 T cell receptor beta chains from the same sample are listed, as sequenced in a study of blood T cell repertoires in COVID-19. The assay was immunoSEQ multiplex PCR, and TCRdb's table has in-frame clones only and misses some. This sample yields about 390,000 clones, of which over 75% are seen a single time; approximately 2.5% belongs to the top ten. The sequenced sample was peripheral blood. The receptors shown here come from an older woman with COVID-19, enrolled during active disease.

The V call is TRBV4-1, the J call TRBJ2-5; 7 bases map to TRBD2. This CDR3 spans 16 amino acids. V lost 0 bases and J lost 2; bases outside the gene matches: 6. CDR1 and CDR2 (germline): MGHRA, YSYEKL. The CDR3 loop reads CASSQDGTGGQETQYF. CDR3 DNA sequence: TGCGCCAGCAGCCAAGATGGGACGGGGGGACAAGAGACCCAGTACTTC.

This clone was seen a single time. The rearrangement uses TRBV2 and TRBJ1-1, with 10 bases lining up with TRBD1. The V segment lost 6 bases and the J segment 7 bases; nucleotides outside the gene matches: 5. The germline CDR1 and CDR2 sequences are SNHLY and FYNNEI. The length of the CDR3 is 13 residues. The CDR3 DNA is TGTGCCAGCAGCGGACAGGGGGAAGGTGAAGCTTTCTTT. Its protein is CASSGQGEGEAFF.

This clone was observed a handful of times. The chain recombines TRBV19 with TRBJ2-3; TRBD2 aligns across 7 bases. The J segment lost 5 bases and the V segment lost 10 bases, leaving 9 bases of the junction unmatched. Germline V gene lookup returns CDR1 LNHDA and CDR2 SQIVND (reference sequence). CDR3 length: 13 residues. CDR3 protein: CATEVAGVDTQYF. CDR3 coding DNA: TGTGCCACCGAGGTCGCGGGGGTAGATACGCAGTATTTT.

This chain uses TRBV19 with TRBJ2-3; tentatively, D is TRBD1 (6 bases). V lost 3 bases, J lost 0 bases, and 13 bases lay in between. Germline CDR1 is LNHDA and CDR2 is SQIVND (reference sequence). The CDR3 runs to 16 residues. This chain's CDR3 is CASSILTGTSTDTQYF. CDR3 sequence (DNA): TGTGCCAGTAGTATCTTGACAGGAACTAGCACAGATACGCAGTATTTT.

The chain joins TRBV14 to TRBJ2-1; D gene unclear. Germline-derived CDR1 and CDR2 are SGHDN and FVKESK. V lost 0 bases to trimming and J lost 3 bases, with 9 bases between them. This CDR3 is 15 amino acids long. CDR3 amino acids: CASSQEVDFYNEQFF. CDR3 bases: TGTGCCAGCAGCCAAGAAGTTGACTTCTACAATGAGCAGTTCTTC. Combining the CDR3 with reference TRBV14 and TRBJ2-1 gives the whole variable domain EAGVTQFPSHSVIEKGQTVTLRCDPISGHDNLYWYRRVMGKEIKFLLHFVKESKQDESGMPNNRFLAERTGGTYSTLKVQPAELEDSGVYFCASSQEVDFYNEQFFGPGTRLTVL.

The chain recombines TRBV11-3 with TRBJ2-5; TRBD2 might be the D (5 bases). Trimming cost V 5 bases and J 1 base, with 8 bases left between them. The CDR3 is made up of 13 amino acids. Germline assignment: CDR1 SGHNT and CDR2 YENEEA. The CDR3 region has the DNA TGTGCCAGCAGCCCTGGACTCCAAGAGACCCAGTACTTC. The encoded protein is CASSPGLQETQYF.

The chain joins TRBV13 to TRBJ1-1; D is ambiguous. The CDR3 totals 14 residues. V was shortened by 2 bases and J by 1 base, with 8 bases between the two germline ends. Germline-derived CDR1 and CDR2 are PRHDT and FYEKMQ (reference sequence). The CDR3 DNA sequence: TGTGCCAGCAGCTTAAGGCGGGGGAACACTGAAGCTTTCTTT. Protein: CASSLRRGNTEAFF.

Comment on this clone: In the same sample, other DNA sequences code for this CDR3. In DNA, the CDR3 is TGTGCCAGCTCACCTAGCGGGGGCACCGGGGAGCTGTTTTTT. Amino acid sequence: CASSPSGGTGELFF. V is TRBV18 and J is TRBJ2-2; 9 nucleotides agree with TRBD2. V trimming: 3 bases; J trimming: 4 bases; junction bases outside the gene matches: 0. The CDR3 runs to 14 residues. Germline values: CDR1 KGHSH, CDR2 LQKENI.

V is TRBV5-1 and J is TRBJ1-1, with 8 bases lining up with TRBD1. The germline gives CDR1 SGHRS, CDR2 YFSETQ. After removal of 4 bases from V and 0 bases from J, the junction contained 11 bases not matched to a gene. CDR3 size: 17 residues. Here the CDR3 DNA reads TGCGCCAGCAGCCAGAGGACAGGGCGAGGATTGAACACTGAAGCTTTCTTT. As protein: CASSQRTGRGLNTEAFF.

The rearrangement uses TRBV7-6 and TRBJ2-5; D remains ambiguous. CDR3 length: 14 residues. The V gene lost 5 bases and the J gene lost 0 bases, with 10 bases spanning the gap. Germline CDR1 reads SGHVS; CDR2 reads FNYEAQ. This CDR3 is CASSRRQDQETQYF. The CDR3 DNA sequence: TGTGCCAGCAGCCGGCGGCAAGACCAAGAGACCCAGTACTTC.

The gene calls are TRBV5-1 and TRBJ1-1; possible D gene TRBD1, 6 bases. Germline V CDR1 and CDR2: SGHRS, YFSETQ. V lost 2 bases, J lost 3 bases, and 14 bases lay in between. This CDR3 is built from 15 residues. The CDR3 protein is CASSLRTVQDTEAFF. DNA for the CDR3: TGCGCCAGCAGCTTAAGGACAGTTCAAGACACTGAAGCTTTCTTT.

The chain combines TRBV7-2 with TRBJ1-5, with D unclear. CDR3 length equals 13 residues. The germline V gene encodes CDR1 SGHTA and CDR2 FQGNSA. V lost 1 base, J lost 4 bases, and 5 bases lay in between. CDR3 sequence reads: CASSLGPNQPQHF. The CDR3 DNA sequence: TGTGCCAGCAGCTTAGGGCCTAATCAGCCCCAGCATTTT.

The chain carries TRBV28 and TRBJ1-6; TRBD1 might be the D (6 bases). CDR1 and CDR2 from the germline V gene are MDHEN and SYDVKM. The CDR3 totals 16 residues. Trimming removed 4 bases at V and 3 bases at J, with 13 bases between. CDR3: CASSSRQEIYNSPLHF. For the CDR3, the DNA is TGTGCCAGCAGTTCCCGACAGGAAATCTATAATTCACCCCTCCACTTT.

The chain combines TRBV27 with TRBJ2-7; the D is unclear. Germline V gene sequence: CDR1 MNHEY, CDR2 SMNVEV (reference sequence). The CDR3 loop spans 14 amino acids. Trimming stripped 2 bases from V and 4 bases from J, with 12 bases between. CDR3 sequence reads: CASSLEPPWYEQYF. The CDR3 coding sequence is TGTGCCAGCAGTTTAGAGCCCCCCTGGTACGAGCAGTACTTC.

This clone is a singleton in its sample. The CDR3 here is CSVVETSSLVQYF. In DNA, the CDR3 is TGCAGCGTTGTCGAGACTAGCTCTTTGGTGCAGTACTTC. The chain employs TRBV29-1 and TRBJ2-7; 7 bases align to TRBD2. V lost 4 bases and J lost 9; bases outside the gene matches: 12. Germline V lookup: CDR1 SQVTM, CDR2 ANQGSEA. This CDR3 contains 13 residues.

This chain links TRBV4-1 with TRBJ1-3; D not resolved. The germline V gene has CDR1 MGHRA and CDR2 YSYEKL. V lost 0 bases, J lost 2 bases, and 14 bases lay in between. CDR3 length equals 17 residues. This CDR3 reads CASSQDRAAGAGNTIYF. The CDR3 coding sequence is TGCGCCAGCAGCCAAGATCGAGCGGCAGGCGCTGGAAACACCATATATTTT.

The chain is built from TRBV6-1 and TRBJ1-4; 9 bases are a match to TRBD1. Germline loops: CDR1 MNHNS, CDR2 SASEGT. After removal of 1 base from V and 13 bases from J, the junction contained 10 bases not matched to a gene. The CDR3 spans 15 residues. The CDR3 spells CASSEEGQGRSGLFF. For the CDR3, the DNA is TGTGCCAGCAGTGAAGAGGGACAGGGTAGGTCTGGACTGTTTTTT.

The chain links TRBV6-5 to TRBJ2-5; D gene uncertain. Germline-derived CDR1 and CDR2 are MNHEY and SVGAGI. The CDR3 contains 14 residues. Trimming took off 6 bases at V and 4 bases at J, with 15 bases between the two ends. The CDR3, as DNA: TGTGCCAGCAGGCCCAGGAAGGTTGGAGAGACCCAGTACTTC. Its translation: CASRPRKVGETQYF.

The V gene is TRBV7-8, the J gene TRBJ1-3; 7 nucleotides line up with TRBD1. The V gene end was trimmed by 0 bases and the J gene end by 3 bases; junction bases not matched to a gene: 2. Germline CDR1 SGHVS, CDR2 FQNEAQ. The CDR3 has 15 amino acids. The CDR3 coding sequence is TGTGCCAGCAGCTTAGCTCAGGGGGGTGGAAACACCATATATTTT. Protein product: CASSLAQGGGNTIYF.

The J gene is TRBJ1-1, the V gene TRBV5-1; possible D gene TRBD1, 6 bases. V lost 0 bases and J 0 bases, leaving 12 bases between the germline ends. Germline lookup yields CDR1 SGHRS and CDR2 YFSETQ. The CDR3 has 16 amino acids. The CDR3 coding sequence is TGCGCCAGCAGCTTGGCACAGGGTGCAATGAACACTGAAGCTTTCTTT. Its translation: CASSLAQGAMNTEAFF. Supplemented by reference TRBV5-1 and TRBJ1-1, the full variable domain reads KAGVTQTPRYLIKTRGQQVTLSCSPISGHRSVSWYQQTPGQGLQFLFEYFSETQRNKGNFPGRFSGRQFSNSRSEMNVSTLELGDSALYLCASSLAQGAMNTEAFFGQGTRLTVV.

The CDR3 protein is CASSPRDRGLDEAFF. The DNA for the CDR3 is TGTGCCAGCAGCCCTCGGGACAGGGGGTTGGATGAAGCTTTCTTT. The V gene is TRBV11-1, the J gene TRBJ1-1, with TRBD1 identical over 11 bases. V was pared by 5 bases and J by 7 bases, with 9 bases of the junction left unmatched. The CDR3 spans 15 residues. Germline V gene sequence: CDR1 SGHAT, CDR2 FQDESV (reference sequence).

CDR3 in amino acids: CASSRSSGGAGGATDTQYF. DNA for the CDR3: TGCGCCAGCAGCCGTAGTAGCGGGGGGGCGGGAGGTGCGACAGATACGCAGTATTTT. The chain carries TRBV4-1 and TRBJ2-3, with TRBD2 matching over 11 bases. The germline CDR1 and CDR2 sequences are MGHRA and YSYEKL. CDR3 size: 19 residues. The ends lost 4 bases at V and 3 bases at J; junction bases unmatched: 15.

The CDR3 spells CASSDRQGGPMGYTF. CDR3 bases: TGTGCCAGCAGCGATCGACAGGGGGGGCCTATGGGCTACACCTTC. The chain has TRBV7-2 and TRBJ1-2; 9 bases agree with TRBD1. This CDR3 has 15 amino acids. Losses at the gene ends were 5 bases for V and 8 bases for J; bases not matched to a gene: 12. The germline gives CDR1 SGHTA, CDR2 FQGNSA.

V is TRBV30 and J is TRBJ1-1, with D perhaps matching TRBD1 (6 bases). Germline V lookup: CDR1 GTSNPN, CDR2 SVGIG (reference sequence). The CDR3 runs 13 residues. Between the trimmed V and J ends, which lost 4 bases and 2 bases, there was a span of 11 bases. The CDR3 DNA reads TGTGCCTGGATAGGACAGCCAAACACTGAAGCTTTCTTT. This translates into CAWIGQPNTEAFF.